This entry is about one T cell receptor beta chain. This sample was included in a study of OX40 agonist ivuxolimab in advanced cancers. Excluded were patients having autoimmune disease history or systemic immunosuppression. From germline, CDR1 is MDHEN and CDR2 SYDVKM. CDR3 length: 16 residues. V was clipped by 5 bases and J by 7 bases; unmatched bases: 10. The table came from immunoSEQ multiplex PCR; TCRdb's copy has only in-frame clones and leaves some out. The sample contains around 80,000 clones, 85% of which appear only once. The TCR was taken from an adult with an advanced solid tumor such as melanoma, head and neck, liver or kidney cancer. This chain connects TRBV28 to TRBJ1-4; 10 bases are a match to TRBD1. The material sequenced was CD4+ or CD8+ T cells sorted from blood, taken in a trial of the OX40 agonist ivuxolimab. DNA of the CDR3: TGTGCCAGCAGTCCCCCCCAGGGACAGGGGTCTGAAAAACTGTTTTTT. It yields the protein CASSPPQGQGSEKLFF.